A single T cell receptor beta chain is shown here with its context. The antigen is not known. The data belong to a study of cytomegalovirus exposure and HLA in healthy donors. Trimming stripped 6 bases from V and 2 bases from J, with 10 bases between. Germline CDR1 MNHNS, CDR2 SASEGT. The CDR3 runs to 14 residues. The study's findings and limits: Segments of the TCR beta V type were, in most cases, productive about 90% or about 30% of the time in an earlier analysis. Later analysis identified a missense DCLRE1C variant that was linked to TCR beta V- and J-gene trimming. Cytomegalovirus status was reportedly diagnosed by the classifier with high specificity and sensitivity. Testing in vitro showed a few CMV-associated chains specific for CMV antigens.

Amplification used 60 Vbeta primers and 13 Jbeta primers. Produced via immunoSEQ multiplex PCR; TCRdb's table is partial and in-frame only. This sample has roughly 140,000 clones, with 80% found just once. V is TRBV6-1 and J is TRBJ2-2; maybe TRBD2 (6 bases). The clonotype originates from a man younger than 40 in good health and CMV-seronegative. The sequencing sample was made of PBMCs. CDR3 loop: CASRASVNTGELFF. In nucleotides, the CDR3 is TGTGCCAGCAGGGCTAGCGTTAACACCGGGGAGCTGTTTTTT.